A single sample is the source of the 20 T cell receptor beta chains below, sequenced in a study of blood T cell repertoires in COVID-19 (TCRdb year 2020). Library creation used the immunoSEQ multiplex PCR assay. The table was pulled from immuneACCESS by TCRdb, which kept in-frame rearrangements only. Such tables lose some clones; where checked, under half of the loss comes from unresolved V genes, and the rest has no known cause. Present in this sample are 200,000 to 250,000 clones, roughly 91% of which were seen just once. 4.1% of the sample rests with the top ten. Source material: PBMCs or T cells enriched from blood (not recorded which). These receptors came from a woman in her 30s who had recovered from COVID-19.

The gene calls are TRBV27 and TRBJ2-1; TRBD2 matches at 11 bases. There are 16 residues in the CDR3. From germline, CDR1 is MNHEY and CDR2 SMNVEV (reference sequence). V lost 6 bases and J lost 4; bases outside the gene matches: 8. The CDR3 nucleotides read TGTGCCAGCAGGCGGGGACTAGCGGAAAATTACAATGAGCAGTTCTTC. Translated, it gives CASRRGLAENYNEQFF.

V is TRBV28 and J is TRBJ1-1; D uncertain. Germline V gene lookup returns CDR1 MDHEN and CDR2 SYDVKM. V lost 2 bases and J 0 bases, leaving 10 bases between the germline ends. This CDR3 is built from 15 residues. The CDR3 reads CASSLRSSMNTEAFF. CDR3 in DNA: TGTGCCAGCAGTTTACGCAGTTCCATGAACACTGAAGCTTTCTTT.

The chain uses TRBV4-1 and TRBJ1-1; D is possibly TRBD1 (6 bases). Trimming took off 3 bases at V and 5 bases at J, with 16 bases between the two ends. The CDR3 extends over 15 amino acids. CDR1 is MGHRA, CDR2 YSYEKL, per germline. CDR3 in DNA: TGCGCCAGCAGCCACCCCGGAGGGGGGGGAACTGAAGCTTTCTTT. Translated, it gives CASSHPGGGGTEAFF.

The rearrangement joins TRBV16 to TRBJ2-7; D is possibly TRBD2 (5 bases). Germline CDR1 KGHSY, CDR2 FQNENV. This CDR3 has 11 amino acids. V was pared by 4 bases and J by 7 bases, with 8 bases between. In nucleotides, the CDR3 is TGTGCCAGCAGCCTCCGGGGTGAGCAGTACTTC. Translating gives CASSLRGEQYF.

The rearrangement uses TRBV7-8 and TRBJ2-4; 8 bases map to TRBD1. V was clipped by 2 bases and J by 14 bases; unmatched bases: 5. The CDR3 has 12 residues. Germline values: CDR1 SGHVS, CDR2 FQNEAQ. CDR3 loop: CASSLMDREKYF. The CDR3 nucleotides are TGTGCCAGCAGCTTAATGGACAGGGAAAAGTACTTC.

The gene calls are TRBV28 and TRBJ2-3; D perhaps matches TRBD2 (5 bases). The germline V gene encodes CDR1 MDHEN and CDR2 SYDVKM. The length of the CDR3 is 14 residues. Trimming cost V 4 bases and J 3 bases, with 11 bases left between them. CDR3 sequence (DNA): TGTGCCAGCAGTTCAACGGGAACTACAGATACGCAGTATTTT. Translating gives CASSSTGTTDTQYF.

The gene calls are TRBV11-2 and TRBJ1-1; possibly TRBD1 for D (5 bases). The V gene lost 1 base and the J gene lost 8 bases, with 11 bases spanning the gap. Germline CDR1 reads SGHAT; CDR2 reads FQNNGV. The CDR3 contains 13 residues. CDR3 amino acids: CASSLAGLLEAFF. The CDR3 DNA follows: TGTGCCAGCAGCTTAGCAGGGCTCCTCGAAGCTTTCTTT.

J is TRBJ2-1 and V is TRBV4-1, with 12 bases matching TRBD2. Germline lookup yields CDR1 MGHRA and CDR2 YSYEKL. With 1 base clipped from V and 7 bases from J, the junction kept 5 bases outside the gene matches. The CDR3 extends over 16 amino acids. The CDR3 spells CASSQGLAGVPNEQFF. CDR3 DNA sequence: TGCGCCAGCAGCCAAGGACTAGCGGGAGTTCCGAATGAGCAGTTCTTC.

This clone was found once. This same CDR3 is encoded by further DNA sequences in the sample. The rearrangement links TRBV28 to TRBJ1-2; no definite D call. V was pared by 5 bases and J by 3 bases, with 7 bases between. CDR1 MDHEN and CDR2 SYDVKM come from the germline V gene. The CDR3 length is 12 residues. CDR3 bases: TGTGCCAGCAGTCAAGGAGACTATGGCTACACCTTC. It translates to CASSQGDYGYTF.

The chain recombines TRBV7-3 with TRBJ2-1; tentatively, D is TRBD1 (5 bases). This CDR3 comprises 14 residues. Trimming pared 5 bases from V and 9 bases from J, leaving 17 bases between. CDR1 is SGHTA and CDR2 is FQGTGA in the germline V gene. CDR3 coding DNA: TGTGCCAGCAGCCCCGAAACCAGGGTGGGTGAGCAGTTCTTC. Encoded protein: CASSPETRVGEQFF.

The chain uses TRBV27 and TRBJ2-7; maybe TRBD1 (5 bases). The CDR3 runs to 13 residues. Between the trimmed V and J ends, which lost 6 bases and 6 bases, there was a span of 15 bases. CDR1 is MNHEY, CDR2 SMNVEV, per germline (reference sequence). The CDR3 is CASSQTRTSEQYF. The CDR3 DNA reads as TGTGCCAGCAGCCAAACCCGGACAAGCGAGCAGTACTTC.

This chain joins TRBV28 and TRBJ2-3, with TRBD2 matching 12 bases. Germline CDR1 and CDR2: MDHEN and SYDVKM. The V gene end was trimmed by 4 bases and the J gene end by 2 bases; junction bases not matched to a gene: 7. This CDR3 has 17 amino acids. The CDR3 DNA sequence: TGTGCCAGCAGTTCCTATGGGACTAGCGGGCCCACAGATACGCAGTATTTT. Its protein product is CASSSYGTSGPTDTQYF.

This sequence joins TRBV29-1 and TRBJ1-4; possible D gene TRBD1, 5 bases. Germline CDR1 and CDR2: SQVTM and ANQGSEA. CDR3 length equals 13 residues. Trimming stripped 7 bases from V and 10 bases from J, with 19 bases between. The CDR3 sequence: CSALGGETGKLFF. As DNA, the CDR3 is TGCAGCGCCTTGGGAGGGGAAACCGGAAAACTGTTTTTT.

V and J are TRBV28 and TRBJ1-2, with D unclear. V was pared by 2 bases and J by 7 bases, with 11 bases between. Germline-derived CDR1 and CDR2 are MDHEN and SYDVKM. CDR3 length equals 13 residues. The CDR3 loop is CASSLQQFPGYTF. The CDR3 coding sequence is TGTGCCAGCAGTTTACAACAGTTTCCTGGCTACACCTTC.

This chain connects TRBV2 to TRBJ1-5, with D possibly TRBD1 on 6 matching bases. CDR1 SNHLY and CDR2 FYNNEI come from the germline V gene. The CDR3 has 15 amino acids. The V end lost 2 bases, the J end lost 4 bases, and 12 bases lay between the germline ends. CDR3 sequence: CASSENRVRNQPQHF. CDR3 coding DNA: TGTGCCAGCAGTGAAAACAGGGTCCGTAATCAGCCCCAGCATTTT.

The chain carries TRBV11-3 and TRBJ2-7; D not resolved. V dropped 1 base and J dropped 6 bases, with 4 bases sitting between them. Germline values: CDR1 SGHNT, CDR2 YENEEA. The CDR3 totals 11 residues. Here the CDR3 reads CASSLAREQYF. CDR3 bases: TGTGCCAGCAGCTTAGCCCGCGAGCAGTACTTC.

This sequence joins TRBV6-5 and TRBJ2-3, with 9 bases fitting TRBD2. The V segment lost 9 bases and the J segment 4 bases; nucleotides outside the gene matches: 5. This CDR3 contains 13 residues. Germline CDR1 and CDR2: MNHEY and SVGAGI. The CDR3 sequence is CASSGRRSDTQYF. CDR3 nucleotides: TGTGCCAGTAGCGGGAGACGCTCAGATACGCAGTATTTT.

This chain uses TRBV27 with TRBJ1-4; D is possibly TRBD1 (5 bases). The V gene's germline CDR1 is MNHEY and CDR2 SMNVEV (reference sequence). CDR3 length: 14 residues. V lost 2 bases to trimming and J lost 7 bases, with 11 bases between them. CDR3 nucleotide sequence: TGTGCCAGCAGTTTACAAGGGGAAGGTGAAAAACTGTTTTTT. Translating gives CASSLQGEGEKLFF.

This clone was observed once. V is TRBV7-2 and J is TRBJ1-1, with 9 bases aligning to TRBD1. J gave up 8 bases and V 3 bases, and 7 bases lay outside the gene matches. The CDR3 contains 14 residues. The germline V gene has CDR1 SGHTA and CDR2 FQGNSA. CDR3 bases: TGTGCCAGCAGCTTGGTGCCGGGACAGGGAGAAGCTTTCTTT. It yields the protein CASSLVPGQGEAFF.

The chain uses TRBV18 and TRBJ1-2, with TRBD1 matching 7 bases. Germline V gene lookup returns CDR1 KGHSH and CDR2 LQKENI. CDR3 length: 16 residues. V lost 4 bases to trimming and J lost 4 bases; unmatched junction nucleotides: 12. As DNA, the CDR3 is TGTGCCAGCTCACTCCGGGCCTCGGACAGGTCCTATGGCTACACCTTC. It codes for CASSLRASDRSYGYTF. Drawing the rest from reference TRBV18 and TRBJ1-2, the complete variable domain is NAGVMQNPRHLVRRRGQEARLRCSPMKGHSHVYWYRQLPEEGLKFMVYLQKENIIDESGMPKERFSAEFPKEGPSILRIQQVVRGDSAAYFCASSLRASDRSYGYTFGSGTRLTVV.